This T cell receptor (beta chain) was sequenced during a study of OX40 agonist ivuxolimab in advanced cancers. For context, the study as a whole: Ivuxolimab, which targeted the costimulatory receptor OX40 (CD134), was an agonistic, fully human IgG2 monoclonal antibody. A male proportion of around 81% and a mean age of roughly 58 years, ranging from about 20 to 80, were recorded for the dose-escalation cohort. The paper covers the monotherapy dose-escalation part of the phase I ivuxolimab trial, which included N of about 51 patients. Intravenous ivuxolimab was administered to patients every 2 weeks at six dose levels: 0.01, 0.1, 0.3, 1.5, 3 and 10 mg/kg. The point of sequencing TCRbeta in the periphery was to test whether ivuxolimab changed TCR sequence diversity and drove clonal T-cell expansion. Of the approximately 50 patients in dose escalation, some 20 had hepatocellular carcinoma, some 15 had melanoma, 9 had renal cell carcinoma and 9 had head and neck cancer. Patients were allowed to have had prior anti-PD-1, anti-PD-L1 or anti-CTLA-4 therapy, and more than 30% of the dose-escalation patients had previously received checkpoint inhibitors. Partial responses occurred in three dose-escalation patients: two with cutaneous melanoma and one with hepatocellular carcinoma. The investigation overall reported the following: On average, CD8+ T cells showed more expanded clones than CD4+ T cells after ivuxolimab. Which antigens the clonally expanded peripheral T cells were specific for was not determined. Low levels of normalized T-cell clonal expansion were also seen in some patients who did not respond. Clonal expansion of both CD4+ and CD8+ blood T cells was observed from baseline to week 6 at doses 0.1 to 3.0 mg/kg. In the 0.1-3.0 mg/kg groups, partial responders were among the patients with the lowest normalized peripheral clonal expansion, particularly in CD8+ T cells.

For sequencing of the TCRbeta CDR3 region, genomic DNA was extracted from the sorted cells. TCRbeta CDR3 regions were sequenced using the immunoSEQ Assay. The table comes from immuneACCESS by way of TCRdb, which keeps in-frame sequences with V and J called. Part of the clones is missing from these tables; in studies checked, under half for an unresolved V gene and the rest for unknown reasons. The sample yields some 72,000 clones; roughly 92% were counted once. Around 10% of the sample belongs to the ten largest clones. A word on this clone: Its antigen remains unidentified. Base qualities are missing; no much larger clone stands one base away.

The junction shows trimming of 4 bases on V and 0 bases on J, plus 14 bases between the germline ends. The CDR3 covers 16 residues, taking in both the cysteine and the phenylalanine. The kept DNA is CDR3 alone, 48 bases in frame from the first base. The germline V gene (reference sequence) provides CDR1 MNHEY and CDR2 SMNVEV. The trial excluded patients who had a history of autoimmune disease or who were on systemic immunosuppression. Peripheral blood for TCR sequencing was drawn from every dose cohort at baseline, at cycle 4 day 1 and at cycle 7 day 1. The samples were taken from a phase I, first-in-human, multicenter, open-label dose-escalation trial of ivuxolimab. The trial enrolled adults with locally advanced or metastatic head and neck squamous cell, hepatocellular, melanoma or renal cell carcinoma. Before TCR sequencing, CD4+ and CD8+ T cells were separately sorted from peripheral blood.

This TCR derives from an adult with an advanced solid tumor such as melanoma, head and neck, liver or kidney cancer. The sample here was CD4+ or CD8+ T cells sorted from blood, taken in a trial of the OX40 agonist ivuxolimab. The receptor chain draws on TRBV27 and TRBJ2-3, with the D segment possibly TRBD1 or TRBD2, each aligning over 6 bases. In nucleotides, the sequence is TGTGCCAGCAGTTCTCTCCCGGGGGCTAGCACAGATACGCAGTATTTT. The translation is CASSSLPGASTDTQYF.